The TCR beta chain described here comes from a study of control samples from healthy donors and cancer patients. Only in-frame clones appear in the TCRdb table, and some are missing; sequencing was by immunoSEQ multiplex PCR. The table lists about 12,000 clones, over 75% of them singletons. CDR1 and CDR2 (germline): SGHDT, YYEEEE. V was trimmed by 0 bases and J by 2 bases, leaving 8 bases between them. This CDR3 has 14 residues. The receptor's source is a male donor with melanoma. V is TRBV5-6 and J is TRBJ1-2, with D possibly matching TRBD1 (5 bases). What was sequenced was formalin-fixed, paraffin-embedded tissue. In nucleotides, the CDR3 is TGTGCCAGCAGCTTGGGGACACAAAACTATGGCTACACCTTC. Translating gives CASSLGTQNYGYTF. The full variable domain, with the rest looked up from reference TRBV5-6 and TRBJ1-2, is DAGVTQSPTHLIKTRGQQVTLRCSPKSGHDTVSWYQQALGQGPQFIFQYYEEEERQRGNFPDRFSGHQFPNYSSELNVNALLLGDSALYLCASSLGTQNYGYTFGSGTRLTVV.